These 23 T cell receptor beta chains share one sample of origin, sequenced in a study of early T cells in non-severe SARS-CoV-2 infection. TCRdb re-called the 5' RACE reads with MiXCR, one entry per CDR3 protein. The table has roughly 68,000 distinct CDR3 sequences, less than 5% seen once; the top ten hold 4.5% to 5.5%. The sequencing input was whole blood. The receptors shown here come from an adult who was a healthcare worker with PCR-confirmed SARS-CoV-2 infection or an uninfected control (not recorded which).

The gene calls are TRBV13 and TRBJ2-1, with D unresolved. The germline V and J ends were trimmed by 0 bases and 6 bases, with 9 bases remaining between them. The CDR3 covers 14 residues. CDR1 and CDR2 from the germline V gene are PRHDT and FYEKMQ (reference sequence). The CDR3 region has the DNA TGTGCCAGCAGCTTAGGTGGGTCTAGCAATGAGCAGTTCTTC. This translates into CASSLGGSSNEQFF.

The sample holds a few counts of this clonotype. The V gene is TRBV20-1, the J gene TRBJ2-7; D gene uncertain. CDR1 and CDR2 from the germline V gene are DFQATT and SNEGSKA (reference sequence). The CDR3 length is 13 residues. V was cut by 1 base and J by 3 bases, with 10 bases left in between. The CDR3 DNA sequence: TGCAGTGCTAGAGTCGGTGGGCGCTACGAGCAGTACTTC. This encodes CSARVGGRYEQYF.

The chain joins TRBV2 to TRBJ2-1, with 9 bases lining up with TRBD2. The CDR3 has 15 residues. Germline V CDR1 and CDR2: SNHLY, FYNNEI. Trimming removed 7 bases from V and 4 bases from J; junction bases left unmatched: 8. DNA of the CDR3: TGTGCCAGCACTAAAGCTAGCGGGGTTTACAATGAGCAGTTCTTC. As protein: CASTKASGVYNEQFF.

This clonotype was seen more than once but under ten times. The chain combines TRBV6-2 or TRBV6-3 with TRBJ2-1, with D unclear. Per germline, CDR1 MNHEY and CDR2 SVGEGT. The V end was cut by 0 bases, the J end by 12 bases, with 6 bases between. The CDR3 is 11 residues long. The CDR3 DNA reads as TGTGCCAGCAGTTACTCTAGCCGGCAGTTCTTC. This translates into CASSYSSRQFF.

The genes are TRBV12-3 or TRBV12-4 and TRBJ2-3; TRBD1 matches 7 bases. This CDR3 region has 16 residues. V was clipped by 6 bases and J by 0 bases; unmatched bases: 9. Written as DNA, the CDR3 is TGTGCCAGCAGCCGAAGAGGGACAGCTAGCACAGATACGCAGTATTTT. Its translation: CASSRRGTASTDTQYF.

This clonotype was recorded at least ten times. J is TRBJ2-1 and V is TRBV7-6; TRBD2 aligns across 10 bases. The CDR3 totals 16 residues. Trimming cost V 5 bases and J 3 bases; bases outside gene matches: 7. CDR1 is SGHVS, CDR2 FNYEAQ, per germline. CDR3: CASSLTSGTLYNEQFF. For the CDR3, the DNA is TGTGCCAGCAGCCTAACTAGCGGGACGCTCTACAATGAGCAGTTCTTC.

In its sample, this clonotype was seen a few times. CDR3 region: CSVAPGGLNTGELFF. The CDR3 nucleotides read TGCAGCGTTGCCCCAGGCGGCTTGAACACCGGGGAGCTGTTTTTT. The chain uses TRBV29-1 and TRBJ2-2; D not certain. Germline-derived CDR1 and CDR2 are SQVTM and ANQGSEA. V lost 4 bases to trimming and J lost 1 base, with 13 bases between them. The CDR3 is made up of 15 amino acids.

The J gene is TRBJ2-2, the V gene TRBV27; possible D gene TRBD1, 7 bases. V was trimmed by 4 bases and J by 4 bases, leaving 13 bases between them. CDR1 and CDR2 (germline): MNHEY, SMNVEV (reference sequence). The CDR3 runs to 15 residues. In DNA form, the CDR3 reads TGTGCCAGCAGTTCCCGACAGGGAGGCACCGGGGAGCTGTTTTTT. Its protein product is CASSSRQGGTGELFF.

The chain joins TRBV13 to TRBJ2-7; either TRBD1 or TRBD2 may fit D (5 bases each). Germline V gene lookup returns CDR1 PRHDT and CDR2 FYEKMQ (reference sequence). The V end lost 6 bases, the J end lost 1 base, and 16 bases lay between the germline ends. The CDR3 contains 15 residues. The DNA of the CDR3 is TGTGCCAGCAGTCAAGGGACCGCCAGATCCTACGAGCAGTACTTC. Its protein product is CASSQGTARSYEQYF. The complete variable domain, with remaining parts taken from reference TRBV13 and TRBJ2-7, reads AAGVIQSPRHLIKEKRETATLKCYPIPRHDTVYWYQQGPGQDPQFLISFYEKMQSDKGSIPDRFSAQQFSDYHSELNMSSLELGDSALYFCASSQGTARSYEQYFGPGTRLTVT.

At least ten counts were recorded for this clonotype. The chain's CDR3 is CASSPSGTDLYEQYF. The CDR3 nucleotides read TGTGCCAGCAGCCCATCCGGGACAGACCTTTACGAGCAGTACTTC. The rearrangement links TRBV5-6 to TRBJ2-7; 7 nucleotides agree with TRBD1. This CDR3 is 15 amino acids long. Germline V gene sequence: CDR1 SGHDT, CDR2 YYEEEE. V shed 4 bases and J 4 bases; nucleotides not matched to a gene: 11.

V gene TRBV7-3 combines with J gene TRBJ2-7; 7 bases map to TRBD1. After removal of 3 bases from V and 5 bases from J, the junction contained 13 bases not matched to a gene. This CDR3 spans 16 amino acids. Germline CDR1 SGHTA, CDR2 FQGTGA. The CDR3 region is CASSFPRTDREHEQYF. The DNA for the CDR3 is TGTGCCAGCAGCTTCCCCCGAACCGACAGGGAGCACGAGCAGTACTTC.

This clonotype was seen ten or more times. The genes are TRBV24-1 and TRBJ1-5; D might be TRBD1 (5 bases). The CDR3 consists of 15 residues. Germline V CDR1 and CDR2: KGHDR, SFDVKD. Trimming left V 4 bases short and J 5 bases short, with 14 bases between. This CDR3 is CATSEGARGDQPQHF. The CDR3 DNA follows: TGTGCCACCAGTGAAGGCGCCCGAGGGGATCAGCCCCAGCATTTT.

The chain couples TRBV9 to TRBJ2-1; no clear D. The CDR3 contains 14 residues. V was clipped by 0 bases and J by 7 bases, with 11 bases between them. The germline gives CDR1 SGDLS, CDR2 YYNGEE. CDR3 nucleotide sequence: TGTGCCAGCAGCGTAGAAGCCTATGAGAATGAGCAGTTCTTC. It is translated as CASSVEAYENEQFF.

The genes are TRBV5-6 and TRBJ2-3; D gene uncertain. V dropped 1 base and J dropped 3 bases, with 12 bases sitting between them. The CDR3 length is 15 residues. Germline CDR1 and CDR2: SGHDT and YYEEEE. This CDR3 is CASSLLGTTTDTQYF. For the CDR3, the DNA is TGTGCCAGCAGCTTGTTGGGTACTACAACAGATACGCAGTATTTT.

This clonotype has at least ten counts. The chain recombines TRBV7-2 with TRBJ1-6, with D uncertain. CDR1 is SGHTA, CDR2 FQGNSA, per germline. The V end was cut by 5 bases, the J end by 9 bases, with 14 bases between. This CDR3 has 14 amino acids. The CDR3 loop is CASSIDGRSSPLHF. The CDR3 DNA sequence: TGTGCCAGCAGCATCGACGGGAGAAGTTCACCCCTCCACTTT.

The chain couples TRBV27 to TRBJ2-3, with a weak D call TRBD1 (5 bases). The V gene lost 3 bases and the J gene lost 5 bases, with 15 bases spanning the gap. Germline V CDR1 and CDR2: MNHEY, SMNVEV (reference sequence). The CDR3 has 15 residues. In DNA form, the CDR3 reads TGTGCCAGCAGTTTTTCGCAGGGTCCAGGAGATACGCAGTATTTT. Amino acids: CASSFSQGPGDTQYF.

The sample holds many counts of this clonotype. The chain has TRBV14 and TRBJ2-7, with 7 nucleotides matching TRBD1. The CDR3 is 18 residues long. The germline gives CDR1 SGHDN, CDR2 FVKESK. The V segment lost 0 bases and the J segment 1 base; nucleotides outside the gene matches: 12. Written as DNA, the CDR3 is TGTGCCAGCAGCCAAGATCCAAGACACAGGGGATTATCCTACGAGCAGTACTTC. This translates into CASSQDPRHRGLSYEQYF.

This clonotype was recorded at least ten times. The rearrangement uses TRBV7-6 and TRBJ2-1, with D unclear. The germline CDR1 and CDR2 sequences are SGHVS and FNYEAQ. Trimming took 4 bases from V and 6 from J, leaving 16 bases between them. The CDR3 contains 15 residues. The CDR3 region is CASSSRVEPGNEQFF. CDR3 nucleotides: TGTGCCAGCAGCTCAAGGGTCGAGCCGGGCAATGAGCAGTTCTTC.

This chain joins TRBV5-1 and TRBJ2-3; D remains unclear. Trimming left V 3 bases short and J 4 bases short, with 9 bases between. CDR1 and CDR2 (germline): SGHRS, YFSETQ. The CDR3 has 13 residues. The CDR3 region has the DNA TGCGCCAGCAGCTGGAGAGGCCCAGATACGCAGTATTTT. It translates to CASSWRGPDTQYF.

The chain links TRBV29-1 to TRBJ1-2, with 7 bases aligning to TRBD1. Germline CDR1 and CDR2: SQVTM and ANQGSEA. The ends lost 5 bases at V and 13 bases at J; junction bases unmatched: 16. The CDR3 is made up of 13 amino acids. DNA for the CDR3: TGCAGCGTTTCCACTCCGGGACAGCAGGTATCCACCTTC. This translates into CSVSTPGQQVSTF. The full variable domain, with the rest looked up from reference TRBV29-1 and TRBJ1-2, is SAVISQKPSRDICQRGTSLTIQCQVDSQVTMMFWYRQQPGQSLTLIATANQGSEATYESGFVIDKFPISRPNLTFSTLTVSNMSPEDSSIYLCSVSTPGQQVSTFGSGTRLTVV.

The CDR3 DNA follows: TGTGCCAGCAGCTTACCCCGGACAGGGAGTGAAAAACTGTTTTTT. The encoded protein is CASSLPRTGSEKLFF. J is TRBJ1-4 and V is TRBV11-2, with 8 bases matching TRBD1. The CDR3 contains 15 residues. Germline trimming cut 2 bases from V and 7 bases from J; bases unmatched to any gene: 6. Germline CDR1 SGHAT, CDR2 FQNNGV.

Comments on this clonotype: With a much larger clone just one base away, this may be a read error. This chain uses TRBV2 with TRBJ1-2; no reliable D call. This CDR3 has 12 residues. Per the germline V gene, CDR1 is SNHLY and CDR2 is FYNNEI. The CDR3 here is CVSTGSGAGYTF. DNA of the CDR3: TGTGTCAGCACTGGATCTGGAGCGGGCTACACCTTC.

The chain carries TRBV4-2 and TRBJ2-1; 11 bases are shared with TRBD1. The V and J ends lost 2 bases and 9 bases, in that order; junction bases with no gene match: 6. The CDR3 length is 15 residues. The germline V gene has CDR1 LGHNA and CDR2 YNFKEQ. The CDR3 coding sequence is TGTGCCAGCAGCCAAACTTGGACAGGGGGCAGTGAGCAGTTCTTC. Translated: CASSQTWTGGSEQFF.